Shown below are 2 T cell receptor beta chains from a single sample sequenced in a study of shared clonotypes between healthy human individuals. TCRdb's copy holds only in-frame clones and misses some; the assay was immunoSEQ multiplex PCR. The sample shows 660,000 or so clones, 96% of them seen only once. CD45RO-negative CD8 cells positively selected for CCR7 made up the naive population, which excluded terminally differentiated effector memory CD45RA+ cells. The sequenced sample consisted of naive CD8+ T cells sorted from blood. These receptor sequences come from a woman between 25 and 40 years old in good health.

The chain couples TRBV27 to TRBJ2-7, with 9 bases fitting TRBD1. The V segment lost 5 bases and the J segment 8 bases; nucleotides outside the gene matches: 10. The V gene's germline CDR1 is MNHEY and CDR2 SMNVEV (reference sequence). This CDR3 is built from 14 residues. CDR3 coding DNA: TGTGCCAGCAGTCCCGGGACAGGGTTATATCAGCAGTACTTC. Translation gives CASSPGTGLYQQYF.

The chain links TRBV19 to TRBJ2-5; D is perhaps TRBD2 (5 bases). With the DNA end fitting TRBJ2-7 better, the J assignment may be wrong. CDR1 is LNHDA, CDR2 SQIVND, per germline (reference sequence). This CDR3 is built from 14 residues. The CDR3 sequence is CASSINGVSYEQYF. Written as DNA, the CDR3 is TGTGCCAGTAGTATAAACGGGGTATCCTACGAGCAGTACTTC.